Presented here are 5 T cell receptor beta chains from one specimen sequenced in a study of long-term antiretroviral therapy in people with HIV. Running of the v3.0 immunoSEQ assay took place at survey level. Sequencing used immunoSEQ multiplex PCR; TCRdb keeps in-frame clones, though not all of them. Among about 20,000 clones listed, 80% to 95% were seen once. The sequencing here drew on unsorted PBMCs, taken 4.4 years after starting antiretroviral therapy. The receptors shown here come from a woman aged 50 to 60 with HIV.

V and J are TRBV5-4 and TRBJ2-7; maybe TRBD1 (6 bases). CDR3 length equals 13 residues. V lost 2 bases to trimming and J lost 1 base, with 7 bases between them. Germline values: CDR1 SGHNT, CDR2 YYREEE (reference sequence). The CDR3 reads CASSFTGSYEQYF. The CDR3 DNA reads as TGTGCCAGCAGCTTTACAGGGTCCTACGAGCAGTACTTC.

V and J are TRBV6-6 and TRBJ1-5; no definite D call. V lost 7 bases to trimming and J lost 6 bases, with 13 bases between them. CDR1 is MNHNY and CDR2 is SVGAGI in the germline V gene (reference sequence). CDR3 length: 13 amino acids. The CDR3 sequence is CASKGSWGQPQHF. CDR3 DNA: TGTGCCAGCAAAGGGTCCTGGGGTCAGCCCCAGCATTTT.

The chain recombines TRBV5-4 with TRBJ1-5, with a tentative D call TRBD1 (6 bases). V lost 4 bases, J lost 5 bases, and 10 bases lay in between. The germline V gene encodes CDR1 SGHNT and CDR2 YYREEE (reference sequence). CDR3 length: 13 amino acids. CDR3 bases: TGTGCCAGCAGCAGCGGGGGCGATCAGCCCCAGCATTTT. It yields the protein CASSSGGDQPQHF. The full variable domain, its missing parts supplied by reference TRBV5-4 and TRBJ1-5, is ETGVTQSPTHLIKTRGQQVTLRCSSQSGHNTVSWYQQALGQGPQFIFQYYREEENGRGNFPPRFSGLQFPNYSSELNVNALELDDSALYLCASSSGGDQPQHFGDGTRLSIL.

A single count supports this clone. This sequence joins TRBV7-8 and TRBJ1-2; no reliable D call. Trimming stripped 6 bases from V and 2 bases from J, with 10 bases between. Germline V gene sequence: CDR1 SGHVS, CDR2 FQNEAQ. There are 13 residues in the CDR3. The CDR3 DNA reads TGTGCCAGCAGTCCCCCACAGAACTATGGCTACACCTTC. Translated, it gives CASSPPQNYGYTF.

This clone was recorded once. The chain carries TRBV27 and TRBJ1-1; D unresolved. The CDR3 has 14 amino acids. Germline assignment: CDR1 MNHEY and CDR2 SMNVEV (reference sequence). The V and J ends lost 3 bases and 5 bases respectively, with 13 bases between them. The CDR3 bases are TGTGCCAGCAGTTTGGTAGGTCCGAAGACTGAAGCTTTCTTT. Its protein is CASSLVGPKTEAFF.